The 3 T cell receptor beta chains given below trace back to one sample, sequenced in a study of T cell changes during pregnancy in multiple sclerosis. The data were produced by immunoSEQ multiplex PCR, yet TCRdb's version contains in-frame clones alone and is incomplete. Among over 50,000 clones listed, around nine tenths were seen once. The sequencing used peripheral blood, collected in the third trimester of pregnancy. These TCRs come from a female donor in good health, enrolled as a control in a pregnancy study.

The chain has TRBV28 and TRBJ1-1; the D is unclear. Germline V gene sequence: CDR1 MDHEN, CDR2 SYDVKM. This CDR3 has 12 amino acids. V lost 4 bases, J lost 8 bases, and 11 bases lay in between. Here the CDR3 reads CASSSLGLEAFF. Written as DNA, the CDR3 is TGTGCCAGCAGTTCCCTAGGATTGGAAGCTTTCTTT.

The chain employs TRBV19 and TRBJ1-5; 7 bases agree with TRBD1. Germline CDR1 and CDR2: LNHDA and SQIVND (reference sequence). This CDR3 comprises 17 residues. The junction had 17 bases not matched to a gene; V was cut back by 3 bases and J by 9 bases. CDR3 DNA: TGTGCCAGTAGTATCCACCTTACGGGCACAGGGGCGACGCCCCAGCATTTT. As protein: CASSIHLTGTGATPQHF.

This chain joins TRBV5-1 and TRBJ1-6, with D uncertain. The CDR3 length is 15 residues. V shed 0 bases and J shed 7 bases, with 11 bases lying between them. CDR1 SGHRS and CDR2 YFSETQ come from the germline V gene. CDR3 protein: CASSLATGGNSPLHF. The DNA of the CDR3 is TGCGCCAGCAGCTTGGCCACGGGTGGCAATTCACCCCTCCACTTT.